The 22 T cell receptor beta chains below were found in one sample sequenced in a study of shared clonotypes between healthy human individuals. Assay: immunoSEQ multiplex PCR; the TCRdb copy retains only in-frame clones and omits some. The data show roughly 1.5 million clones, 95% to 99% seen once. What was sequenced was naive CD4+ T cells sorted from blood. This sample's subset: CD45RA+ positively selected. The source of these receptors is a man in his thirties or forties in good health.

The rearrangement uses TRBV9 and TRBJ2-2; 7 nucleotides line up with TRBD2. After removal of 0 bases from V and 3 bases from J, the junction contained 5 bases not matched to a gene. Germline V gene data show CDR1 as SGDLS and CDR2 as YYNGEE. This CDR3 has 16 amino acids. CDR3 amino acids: CASSVVREPDTGELFF. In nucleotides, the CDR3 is TGTGCCAGCAGCGTAGTGCGGGAGCCGGACACCGGGGAGCTGTTTTTT.

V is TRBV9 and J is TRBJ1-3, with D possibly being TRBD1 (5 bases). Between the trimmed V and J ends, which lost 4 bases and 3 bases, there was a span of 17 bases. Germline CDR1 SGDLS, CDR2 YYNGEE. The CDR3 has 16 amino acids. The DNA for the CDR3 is TGTGCCAGCAGCACCCTAACAGGCAGCCTTGGAAACACCATATATTTT. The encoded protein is CASSTLTGSLGNTIYF.

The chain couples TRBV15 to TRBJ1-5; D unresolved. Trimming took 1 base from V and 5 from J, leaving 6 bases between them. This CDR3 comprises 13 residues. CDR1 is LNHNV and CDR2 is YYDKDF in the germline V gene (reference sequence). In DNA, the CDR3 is TGTGCCACCAGCAGAGGGGCGGATCAGCCCCAGCATTTT. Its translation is CATSRGADQPQHF.

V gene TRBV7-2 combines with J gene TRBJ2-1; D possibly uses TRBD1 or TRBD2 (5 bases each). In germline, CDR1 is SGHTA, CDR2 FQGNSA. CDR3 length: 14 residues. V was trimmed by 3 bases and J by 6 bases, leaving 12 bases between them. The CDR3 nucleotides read TGTGCCAGCAGCTTTCTCCGGGACCGCAATGAGCAGTTCTTC. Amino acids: CASSFLRDRNEQFF.

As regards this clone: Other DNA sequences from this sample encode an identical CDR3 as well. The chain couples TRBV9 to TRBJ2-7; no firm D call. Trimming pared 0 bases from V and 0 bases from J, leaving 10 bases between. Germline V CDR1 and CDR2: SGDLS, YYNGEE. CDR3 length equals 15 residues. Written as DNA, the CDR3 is TGTGCCAGCAGCGTAGCTCCCGGCCACTCCTACGAGCAGTACTTC. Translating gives CASSVAPGHSYEQYF.

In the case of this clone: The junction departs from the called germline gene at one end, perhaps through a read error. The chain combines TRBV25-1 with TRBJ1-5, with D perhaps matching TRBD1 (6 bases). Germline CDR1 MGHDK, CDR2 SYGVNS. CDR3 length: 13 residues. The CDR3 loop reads CASSQYRDQPQHF. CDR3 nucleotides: TGTGCCAGCAGTCAATACAGGGATCAGCCCCAGCATTTT.

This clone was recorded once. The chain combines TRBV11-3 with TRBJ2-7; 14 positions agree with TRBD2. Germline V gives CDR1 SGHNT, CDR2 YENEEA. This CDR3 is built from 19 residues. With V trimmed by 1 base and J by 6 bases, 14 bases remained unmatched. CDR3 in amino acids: CASSLAGTSGRVIPCEQYF. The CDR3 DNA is TGTGCCAGCAGCTTAGCCGGGACTAGCGGGAGAGTGATCCCCTGCGAGCAGTACTTC.

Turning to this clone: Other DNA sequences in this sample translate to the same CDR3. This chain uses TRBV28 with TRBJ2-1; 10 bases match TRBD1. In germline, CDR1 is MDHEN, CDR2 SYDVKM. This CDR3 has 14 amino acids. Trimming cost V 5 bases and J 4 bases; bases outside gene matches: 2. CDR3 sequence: CASSPGQGYNEQFF. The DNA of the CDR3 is TGTGCCAGCAGTCCGGGACAGGGGTACAATGAGCAGTTCTTC.

DNA of the CDR3: TGTGCCAGCAGCTTGTACGACAGGGGGCGCAGCTATGGCTACACCTTC. It codes for CASSLYDRGRSYGYTF. This chain links TRBV5-6 with TRBJ1-2, with 10 bases matching TRBD1. CDR1 is SGHDT and CDR2 is YYEEEE in the germline V gene. Trimming removed 1 base from V and 4 bases from J; junction bases left unmatched: 7. The CDR3 contains 16 residues.

In DNA, the CDR3 is TGTGCCAGCAGTGAGAGTGGGGCAGATACGCAGTATTTT. The encoded protein is CASSESGADTQYF. The gene calls are TRBV6-1 and TRBJ2-3; D not certain. CDR3 length: 13 amino acids. The V end was cut by 3 bases, the J end by 4 bases, with 8 bases between. From germline, CDR1 is MNHNS and CDR2 SASEGT.

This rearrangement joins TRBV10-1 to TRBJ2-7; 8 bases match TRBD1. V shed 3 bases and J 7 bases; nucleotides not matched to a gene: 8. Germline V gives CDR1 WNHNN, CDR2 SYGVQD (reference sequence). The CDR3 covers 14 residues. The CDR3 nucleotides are TGCGCCAGCAGTGATATTCAGGGGGCAGGGGAGCAGTACTTC. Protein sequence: CASSDIQGAGEQYF.

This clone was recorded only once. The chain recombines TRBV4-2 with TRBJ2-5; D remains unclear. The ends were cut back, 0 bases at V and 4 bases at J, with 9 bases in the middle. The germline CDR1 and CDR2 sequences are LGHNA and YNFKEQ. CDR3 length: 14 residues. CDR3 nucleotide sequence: TGTGCCAGCAGCCAAGATTCTACGCTAGAGACCCAGTACTTC. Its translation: CASSQDSTLETQYF.

The CDR3 spells CASSVATGGLVRTGELFF. In DNA form, the CDR3 reads TGTGCCAGCAGCGTAGCTACGGGGGGACTAGTAAGGACCGGGGAGCTGTTTTTT. This chain connects TRBV9 to TRBJ2-2; TRBD2 matches 8 bases. Unmatched junction bases numbered 12, after V lost 0 bases and J lost 5 bases. This CDR3 comprises 18 residues. Germline assignment: CDR1 SGDLS and CDR2 YYNGEE.

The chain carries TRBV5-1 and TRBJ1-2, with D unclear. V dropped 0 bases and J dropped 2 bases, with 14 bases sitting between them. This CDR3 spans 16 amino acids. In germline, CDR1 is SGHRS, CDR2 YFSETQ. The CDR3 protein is CASSLVGNQENYGYTF. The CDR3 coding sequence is TGCGCCAGCAGCTTGGTAGGTAACCAGGAGAACTATGGCTACACCTTC.

The CDR3 is CASSQDWTSVVEQYF. For the CDR3, the DNA is TGTGCCAGCAGCCAAGATTGGACTAGTGTTGTCGAGCAGTACTTC. The rearrangement uses TRBV4-2 and TRBJ2-7; 7 bases match TRBD2. The junction had 8 bases not matched to a gene; V was cut back by 0 bases and J by 6 bases. Germline V gives CDR1 LGHNA, CDR2 YNFKEQ. The CDR3 is 15 amino acids.

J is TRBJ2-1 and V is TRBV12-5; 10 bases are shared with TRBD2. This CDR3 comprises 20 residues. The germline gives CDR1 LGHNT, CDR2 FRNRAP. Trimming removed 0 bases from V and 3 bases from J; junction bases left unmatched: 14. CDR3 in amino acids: CASGLVVHRLAGSNYNEQFF. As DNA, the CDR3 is TGTGCTAGTGGTTTGGTAGTTCATCGACTAGCGGGTAGCAACTACAATGAGCAGTTCTTC.

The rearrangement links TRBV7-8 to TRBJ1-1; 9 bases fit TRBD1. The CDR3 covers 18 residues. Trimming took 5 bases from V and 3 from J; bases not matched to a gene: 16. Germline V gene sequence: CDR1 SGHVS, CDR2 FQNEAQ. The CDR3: CASSGNPGQGFRDTEAFF. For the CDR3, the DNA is TGTGCCAGCAGCGGAAACCCAGGACAGGGGTTTCGGGACACTGAAGCTTTCTTT.

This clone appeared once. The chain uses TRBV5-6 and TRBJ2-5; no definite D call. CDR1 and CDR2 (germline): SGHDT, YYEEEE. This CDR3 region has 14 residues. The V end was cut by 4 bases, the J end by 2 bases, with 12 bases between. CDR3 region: CASSPWLPQETQYF. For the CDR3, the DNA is TGTGCCAGCAGCCCGTGGTTACCACAAGAGACCCAGTACTTC.

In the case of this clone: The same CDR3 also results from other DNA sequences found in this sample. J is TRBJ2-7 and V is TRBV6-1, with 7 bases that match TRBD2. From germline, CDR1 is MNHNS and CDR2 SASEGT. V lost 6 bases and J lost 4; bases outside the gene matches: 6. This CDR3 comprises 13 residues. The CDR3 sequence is CASRPSGTYEQYF. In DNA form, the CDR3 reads TGTGCCAGCAGACCCAGCGGGACGTACGAGCAGTACTTC.

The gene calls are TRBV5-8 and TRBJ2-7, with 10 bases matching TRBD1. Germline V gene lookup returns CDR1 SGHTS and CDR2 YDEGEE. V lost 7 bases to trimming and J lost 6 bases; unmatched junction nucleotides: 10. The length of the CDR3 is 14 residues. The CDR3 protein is CASGQGQGLSEQYF. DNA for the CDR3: TGTGCCAGCGGACAGGGACAGGGGTTGAGCGAGCAGTACTTC.

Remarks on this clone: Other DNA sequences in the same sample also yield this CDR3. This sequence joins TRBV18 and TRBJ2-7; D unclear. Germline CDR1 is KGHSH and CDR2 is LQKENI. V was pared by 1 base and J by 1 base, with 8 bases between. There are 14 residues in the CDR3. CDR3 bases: TGTGCCAGCTCACCACGGCAGGAGTCCTACGAGCAGTACTTC. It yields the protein CASSPRQESYEQYF.

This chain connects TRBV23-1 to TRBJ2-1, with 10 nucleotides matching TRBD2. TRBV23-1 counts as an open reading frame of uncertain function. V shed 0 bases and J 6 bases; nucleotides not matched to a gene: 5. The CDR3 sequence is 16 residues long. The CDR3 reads CASSQSGLAGANEQFF. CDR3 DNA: TGCGCCAGCAGTCAATCGGGGCTAGCGGGGGCCAATGAGCAGTTCTTC.